Below, 25 T cell receptor beta chains from the same sample are listed, as sequenced in a study of radiotherapy plus CTLA-4 blockade in lung cancer. Clones were sequenced by immunoSEQ multiplex PCR, and TCRdb holds only the in-frame ones, with some missing. This table has 55,000 to 80,000 clones, approximately 80% appearing once. The sample consisted of peripheral blood, taken from a patient treated with radiotherapy plus ipilimumab. Source of these receptors: a human donor with non-small cell lung cancer who had a complete response to radiotherapy plus ipilimumab.

The CDR3 bases are TGTGCCAGCAGTGGGGGACATTTAGCCCCTAACTATGGCTACACCTTC. Its protein is CASSGGHLAPNYGYTF. The chain uses TRBV6-1 and TRBJ1-2; D possibly corresponds to TRBD1 (6 bases). Germline-derived CDR1 and CDR2 are MNHNS and SASEGT. This CDR3 is 16 amino acids long. V was cut by 4 bases and J by 0 bases, with 15 bases left in between.

This clone was picked up a small number of times. The V and J genes are TRBV30 and TRBJ1-2, with TRBD1 identical over 7 bases. J gave up 10 bases and V 2 bases, and 7 bases lay outside the gene matches. The CDR3 extends over 12 amino acids. Germline-derived CDR1 and CDR2 are GTSNPN and SVGIG (reference sequence). This CDR3 reads CAWSRQGVVYTF. CDR3 nucleotides: TGTGCCTGGAGTAGGCAGGGGGTTGTCTACACCTTC.

The gene calls are TRBV9 and TRBJ2-1; possibly TRBD2 for D (5 bases). V lost 0 bases, J lost 0 bases, and 7 bases lay in between. Germline CDR1 SGDLS, CDR2 YYNGEE. The CDR3 runs 15 residues. The CDR3 DNA reads TGTGCCAGCAGCGTAGAAGCGGTCTCCTACAATGAGCAGTTCTTC. This translates into CASSVEAVSYNEQFF.

This clone was counted a single time. The CDR3 is CASSLGPQLTGYTF. CDR3 DNA: TGTGCCAGCAGCCTAGGACCCCAGTTGACTGGCTACACCTTC. The chain recombines TRBV28 with TRBJ1-2; D is uncertain. Germline V gene data show CDR1 as MDHEN and CDR2 as SYDVKM. The CDR3 runs 14 residues. V was clipped by 6 bases and J by 7 bases, with 18 bases between them.

The rearrangement joins TRBV30 to TRBJ2-3; D perhaps matches TRBD1 (6 bases). This CDR3 is 13 amino acids long. Germline CDR1 reads GTSNPN; CDR2 reads SVGIG (reference sequence). V dropped 1 base and J dropped 1 base, with 6 bases sitting between them. The CDR3 bases are TGTGCCTGGAGTGGGACAGGCACAGATACGCAGTATTTT. Protein product: CAWSGTGTDTQYF.

In this sample, this clone is medium-sized (0.01 to 0.1%). The chain combines TRBV4-3 with TRBJ2-7, with unresolved D. The CDR3 extends over 13 amino acids. Trimming removed 0 bases from V and 6 bases from J, with 9 bases in between. Germline V gene sequence: CDR1 LGHNA, CDR2 YSLEER. CDR3 protein: CASSQENWSEQYF. The DNA for the CDR3 is TGCGCCAGCAGCCAAGAAAACTGGAGCGAGCAGTACTTC.

This chain uses TRBV29-1 with TRBJ2-1; no clear D. In germline, CDR1 is SQVTM, CDR2 ANQGSEA. CDR3 length equals 11 residues. Between the trimmed V and J ends, which lost 6 bases and 5 bases, there was a span of 8 bases. CDR3 residues: CSVSVNNEQFF. CDR3 nucleotides: TGCAGCGTATCTGTAAACAATGAGCAGTTCTTC.

The chain links TRBV4-3 to TRBJ2-2, with a tentative D call TRBD2 (5 bases). Trimming took off 3 bases at V and 7 bases at J, with 12 bases between the two ends. The CDR3 sequence is 14 residues long. The germline V gene encodes CDR1 LGHNA and CDR2 YSLEER. The CDR3 loop reads CASSQQVGDGELFF. For the CDR3, the DNA is TGCGCCAGCAGCCAGCAAGTGGGAGACGGGGAGCTGTTTTTT.

The chain combines TRBV11-2 with TRBJ2-6; D may be TRBD2 (5 bases). Germline CDR1 SGHAT, CDR2 FQNNGV. V lost 6 bases to trimming and J lost 0 bases, with 15 bases between them. CDR3 size: 17 residues. The CDR3 spells CASRSGRGVSGANVLTF. CDR3 sequence (DNA): TGTGCCAGCAGATCTGGACGGGGTGTCTCTGGGGCCAACGTCCTGACTTTC.

This clone was recorded a few times. The genes are TRBV6-6 and TRBJ1-2, with TRBD1 matching over 8 bases. Germline CDR1 is MNHNY and CDR2 is SVGAGI (reference sequence). This CDR3 has 14 amino acids. The ends lost 2 bases at V and 5 bases at J; junction bases unmatched: 4. The CDR3: CASSYMGQEYGYTF. In DNA, the CDR3 is TGTGCCAGCAGTTACATGGGACAGGAATATGGCTACACCTTC.

This sequence joins TRBV29-1 and TRBJ1-1; D remains unclear. V was trimmed by 7 bases and J by 3 bases, leaving 9 bases between them. CDR1 is SQVTM, CDR2 ANQGSEA, per germline. There are 11 residues in the CDR3. The CDR3 region is CSGSKDTEAFF. For the CDR3, the DNA is TGCAGCGGCAGTAAGGACACTGAAGCTTTCTTT.

The chain recombines TRBV7-9 with TRBJ1-1, with no clear D. V gave up 2 bases and J gave up 1 base, with 5 bases separating them. Germline CDR1 reads SEHNR; CDR2 reads FQNEAQ (reference sequence). CDR3 length: 13 residues. Here the CDR3 reads CASSLMENTEAFF. CDR3 in DNA: TGTGCCAGCAGCTTAATGGAGAACACTGAAGCTTTCTTT.

In its sample, this clone is medium-sized (0.01 to 0.1%). This chain uses TRBV19 with TRBJ2-7, with TRBD1 matching 10 bases. This CDR3 is built from 12 residues. Germline V gene lookup returns CDR1 LNHDA and CDR2 SQIVND (reference sequence). The trim removed 9 bases at V and 4 bases at J, leaving 3 bases unmatched. The CDR3 region is CASRDRGYEQYF. The CDR3 coding sequence is TGTGCCAGCAGGGACAGGGGTTACGAGCAGTACTTC.

J is TRBJ1-1 and V is TRBV7-9; the D gene is possibly TRBD1 (6 bases). Germline values: CDR1 SEHNR, CDR2 FQNEAQ (reference sequence). The CDR3 has 14 residues. Deletions cut 6 bases from V and 1 base from J, with 12 bases between. CDR3 in DNA: TGTGCCAGCAGGGGGGGACAACAGAACACTGAAGCTTTCTTT. Amino acid sequence: CASRGGQQNTEAFF.

The chain is built from TRBV19 and TRBJ1-1; tentatively, D is TRBD1 (5 bases). CDR1 and CDR2 from the germline V gene are LNHDA and SQIVND (reference sequence). The CDR3 sequence is 12 residues long. V was clipped by 5 bases and J by 10 bases, with 14 bases between them. This CDR3 reads CASSPSRDLAFF. DNA for the CDR3: TGTGCCAGTAGTCCCTCCCGGGACCTAGCTTTCTTT. Full variable domain (rest looked up from reference TRBV19 and TRBJ1-1): DGGITQSPKYLFRKEGQNVTLSCEQNLNHDAMYWYRQDPGQGLRLIYYSQIVNDFQKGDIAEGYSVSREKKESFPLTVTSAQKNPTAFYLCASSPSRDLAFFGQGTRLTVV.

The rearrangement uses TRBV28 and TRBJ1-5, with D possibly being TRBD1 (5 bases). Trimming cost V 4 bases and J 0 bases, with 13 bases left between them. The germline CDR1 and CDR2 sequences are MDHEN and SYDVKM. The CDR3 runs to 16 residues. The CDR3 DNA is TGTGCCAGCAGTTCGATGACAGATTATAGCAATCAGCCCCAGCATTTT. It is translated as CASSSMTDYSNQPQHF.

This chain joins TRBV7-9 and TRBJ2-2; no firm D call. Germline loops: CDR1 SEHNR, CDR2 FQNEAQ (reference sequence). CDR3 length: 13 amino acids. V was trimmed by 6 bases and J by 5 bases, leaving 10 bases between them. CDR3 residues: CASSPLVTGELFF. The CDR3 bases are TGTGCCAGCAGTCCCCTCGTAACCGGGGAGCTGTTTTTT.

This clone was recorded once. This chain uses TRBV5-4 with TRBJ1-1; possible D gene TRBD1, 5 bases. The CDR3 spans 14 residues. Germline CDR1 is SGHNT and CDR2 is YYREEE (reference sequence). The V end lost 3 bases, the J end lost 2 bases, and 11 bases lay between the germline ends. The CDR3 bases are TGTGCCAGCAGCTCCCCTGGGGACAACACTGAAGCTTTCTTT. It specifies CASSSPGDNTEAFF.

This clone has only one observation. V usage is TRBV29-1 and J usage is TRBJ2-5, with a possible D match to TRBD2 (5 bases). The V gene lost 1 base and the J gene lost 5 bases, with 14 bases spanning the gap. CDR1 and CDR2 (germline): SQVTM, ANQGSEA. The CDR3 extends over 14 amino acids. The CDR3 coding sequence is TGCAGCGTTGAAGCACAGCTAGCAGCTGAGACCCAGTACTTC. Protein product: CSVEAQLAAETQYF.

The chain joins TRBV4-3 to TRBJ2-7; 8 nucleotides agree with TRBD2. This CDR3 is 16 amino acids long. V gave up 0 bases and J gave up 2 bases; unmatched junction bases: 6. Germline V gene lookup returns CDR1 LGHNA and CDR2 YSLEER. The CDR3 DNA reads TGCGCCAGCAGCCAAGATTTCGGGACTAGGGCCTACGAGCAGTACTTC. Translation: CASSQDFGTRAYEQYF.

This rearrangement joins TRBV28 to TRBJ2-7; tentative D call: TRBD2 (6 bases). The germline V and J ends were trimmed by 7 bases and 6 bases, with 16 bases remaining between them. The CDR3 has 13 amino acids. Germline V CDR1 and CDR2: MDHEN, SYDVKM. The CDR3 DNA reads as TGTGCCAGCACGTCCGGGACTCTCATCGAGCAGTACGTC. Protein: CASTSGTLIEQYV.

This clone was counted between two and nine times. The chain employs TRBV10-3 and TRBJ1-5; no firm D call. Germline assignment: CDR1 ENHRY and CDR2 SYGVKD. The CDR3 has 14 residues. Trimming stripped 2 bases from V and 6 bases from J, with 11 bases between. CDR3 sequence reads: CAISEGSYVQPQHF. In nucleotides, the CDR3 is TGTGCCATCAGTGAGGGTAGCTATGTTCAGCCCCAGCATTTT.

The chain couples TRBV30 to TRBJ2-7, with D possibly matching TRBD2 (5 bases). V gave up 0 bases and J gave up 4 bases, with 13 bases separating them. The CDR3 runs to 14 residues. Germline V gives CDR1 GTSNPN, CDR2 SVGIG (reference sequence). The CDR3 nucleotides are TGTGCCTGGAGTGTCGGGGTCACTGGATACGAGCAGTACTTC. It is translated as CAWSVGVTGYEQYF.

The genes are TRBV30 and TRBJ1-2, with D hard to call. V lost 1 base, J lost 6 bases, and 9 bases lay in between. Germline CDR1 and CDR2: GTSNPN and SVGIG (reference sequence). This CDR3 region has 12 residues. For the CDR3, the DNA is TGTGCCTGGAGTGCGAGGGCGCATGGCTACACCTTC. Protein product: CAWSARAHGYTF.

The V and J genes are TRBV30 and TRBJ1-6; D ambiguous. Germline CDR1 and CDR2: GTSNPN and SVGIG (reference sequence). Trimming removed 2 bases from V and 14 bases from J, with 10 bases in between. CDR3 length equals 11 residues. The CDR3 DNA follows: TGTGCCTGGAGTACAACCAAGGCCCTCCACTTT. Translating it yields CAWSTTKALHF.